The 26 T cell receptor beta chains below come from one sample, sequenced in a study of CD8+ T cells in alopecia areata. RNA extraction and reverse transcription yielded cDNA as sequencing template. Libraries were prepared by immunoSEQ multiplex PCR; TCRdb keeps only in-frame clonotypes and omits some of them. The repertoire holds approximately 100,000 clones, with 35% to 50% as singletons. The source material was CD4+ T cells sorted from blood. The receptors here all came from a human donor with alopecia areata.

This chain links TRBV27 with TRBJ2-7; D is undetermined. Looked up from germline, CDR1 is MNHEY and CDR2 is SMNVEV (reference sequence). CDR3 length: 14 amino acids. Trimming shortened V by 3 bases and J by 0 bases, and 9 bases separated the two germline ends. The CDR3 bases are TGTGCCAGCAGTTTGGCTCCAAGCTCCTACGAGCAGTACTTC. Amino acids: CASSLAPSSYEQYF.

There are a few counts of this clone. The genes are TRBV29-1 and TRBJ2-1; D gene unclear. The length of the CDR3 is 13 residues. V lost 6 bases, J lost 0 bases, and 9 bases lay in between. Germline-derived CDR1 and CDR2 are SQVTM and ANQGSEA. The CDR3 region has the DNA TGCAGCGTGGAGACTTACTCCTACAATGAGCAGTTCTTC. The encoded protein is CSVETYSYNEQFF.

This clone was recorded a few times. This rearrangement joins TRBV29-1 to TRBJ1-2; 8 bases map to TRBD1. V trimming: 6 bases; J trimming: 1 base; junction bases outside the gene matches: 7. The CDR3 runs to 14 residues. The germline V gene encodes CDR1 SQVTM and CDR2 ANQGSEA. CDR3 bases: TGCAGCGTCCCCGGGACAGGTGGTAACTATGGCTACACCTTC. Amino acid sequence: CSVPGTGGNYGYTF.

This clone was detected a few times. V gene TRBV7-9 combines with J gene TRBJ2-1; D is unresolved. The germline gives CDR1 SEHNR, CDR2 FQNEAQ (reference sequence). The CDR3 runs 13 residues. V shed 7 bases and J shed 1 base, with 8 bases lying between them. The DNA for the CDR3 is TGTGCCAGCATCCCCGGATCCTACAATGAGCAGTTCTTC. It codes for CASIPGSYNEQFF.

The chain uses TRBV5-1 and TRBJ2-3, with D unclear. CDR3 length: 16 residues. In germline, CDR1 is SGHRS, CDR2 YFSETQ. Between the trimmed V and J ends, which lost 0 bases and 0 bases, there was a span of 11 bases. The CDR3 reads CASSLGMTPSTDTQYF. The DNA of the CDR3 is TGCGCCAGCAGCTTGGGGATGACCCCTAGCACAGATACGCAGTATTTT.

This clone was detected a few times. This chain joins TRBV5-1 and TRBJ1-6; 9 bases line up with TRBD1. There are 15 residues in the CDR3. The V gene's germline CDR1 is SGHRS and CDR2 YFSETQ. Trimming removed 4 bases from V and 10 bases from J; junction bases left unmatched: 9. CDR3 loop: CASSPRDREGSPLHF. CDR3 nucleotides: TGCGCCAGCAGCCCACGGGACAGGGAGGGATCACCCCTCCACTTT.

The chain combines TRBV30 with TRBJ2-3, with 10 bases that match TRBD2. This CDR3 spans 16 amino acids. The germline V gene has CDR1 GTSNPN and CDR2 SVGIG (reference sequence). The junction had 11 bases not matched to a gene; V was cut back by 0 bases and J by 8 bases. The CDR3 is CAWSVPLAGVDGTQYF. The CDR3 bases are TGTGCCTGGAGTGTCCCCCTAGCGGGAGTCGATGGTACGCAGTATTTT.

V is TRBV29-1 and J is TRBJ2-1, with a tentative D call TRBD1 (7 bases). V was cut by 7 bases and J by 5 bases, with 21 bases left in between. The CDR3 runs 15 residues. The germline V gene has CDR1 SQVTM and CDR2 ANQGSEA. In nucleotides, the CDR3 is TGCAGCGCCCCGAGGGGGCCAAGGGGGGACAATGAGCAGTTCTTC. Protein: CSAPRGPRGDNEQFF.

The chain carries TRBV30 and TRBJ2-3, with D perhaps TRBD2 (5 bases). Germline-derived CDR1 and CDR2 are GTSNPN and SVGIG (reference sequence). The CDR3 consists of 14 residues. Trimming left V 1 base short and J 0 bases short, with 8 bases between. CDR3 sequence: CAWSASSSTDTQYF. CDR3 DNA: TGTGCCTGGAGTGCTAGCTCTAGCACAGATACGCAGTATTTT.

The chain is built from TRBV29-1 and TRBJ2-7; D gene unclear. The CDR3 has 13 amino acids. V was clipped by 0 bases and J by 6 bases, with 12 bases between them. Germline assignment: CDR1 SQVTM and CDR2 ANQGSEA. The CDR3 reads CSVEDLRKIEQYF. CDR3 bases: TGCAGCGTTGAAGATCTTAGGAAGATCGAGCAGTACTTC.

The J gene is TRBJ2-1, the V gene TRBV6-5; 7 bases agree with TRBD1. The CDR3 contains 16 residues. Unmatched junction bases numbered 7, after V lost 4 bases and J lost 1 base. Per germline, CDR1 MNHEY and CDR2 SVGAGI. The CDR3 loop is CASSSSLRGSYNEQFF. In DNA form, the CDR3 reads TGTGCCAGCAGTTCATCACTCAGGGGGTCCTACAATGAGCAGTTCTTC.

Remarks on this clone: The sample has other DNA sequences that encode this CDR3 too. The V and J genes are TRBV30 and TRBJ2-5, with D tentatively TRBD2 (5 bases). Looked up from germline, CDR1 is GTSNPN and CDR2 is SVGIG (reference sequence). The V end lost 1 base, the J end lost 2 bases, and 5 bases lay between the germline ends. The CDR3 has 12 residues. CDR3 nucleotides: TGTGCCTGGAGTGCGGGACAAGAGACCCAGTACTTC. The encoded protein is CAWSAGQETQYF.

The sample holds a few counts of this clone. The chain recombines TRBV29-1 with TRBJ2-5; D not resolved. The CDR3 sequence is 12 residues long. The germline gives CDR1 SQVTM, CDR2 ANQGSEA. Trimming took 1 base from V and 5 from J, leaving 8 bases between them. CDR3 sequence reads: CSVEVGYETQYF. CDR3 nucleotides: TGCAGCGTTGAAGTGGGGTACGAGACCCAGTACTTC.

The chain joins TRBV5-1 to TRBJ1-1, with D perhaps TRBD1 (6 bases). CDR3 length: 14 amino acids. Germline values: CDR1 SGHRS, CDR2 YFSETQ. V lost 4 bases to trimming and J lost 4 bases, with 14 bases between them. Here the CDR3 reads CASSAIQGSTEAFF. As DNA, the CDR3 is TGCGCCAGCAGCGCTATCCAGGGGTCCACTGAAGCTTTCTTT.

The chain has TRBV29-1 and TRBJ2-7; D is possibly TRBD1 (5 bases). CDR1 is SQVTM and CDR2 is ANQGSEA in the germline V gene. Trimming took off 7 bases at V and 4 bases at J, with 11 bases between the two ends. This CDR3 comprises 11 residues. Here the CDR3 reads CSGLQEYEQYF. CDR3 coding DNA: TGCAGCGGCCTACAGGAGTACGAGCAGTACTTC.

The CDR3 sequence is CSAPYNYEQYF. The CDR3 nucleotides read TGCAGTGCACCGTACAACTACGAGCAGTACTTC. The rearrangement links TRBV20-1 to TRBJ2-7, with D unresolved. The CDR3 has 11 amino acids. Trimming stripped 6 bases from V and 3 bases from J, with 9 bases between. The germline V gene encodes CDR1 DFQATT and CDR2 SNEGSKA (reference sequence).

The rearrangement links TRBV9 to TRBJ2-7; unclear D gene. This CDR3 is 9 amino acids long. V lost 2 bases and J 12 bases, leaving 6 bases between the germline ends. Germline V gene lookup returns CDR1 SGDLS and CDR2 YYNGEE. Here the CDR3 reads CASSVNSYF. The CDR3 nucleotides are TGTGCCAGCAGCGTGAACTCGTACTTC.

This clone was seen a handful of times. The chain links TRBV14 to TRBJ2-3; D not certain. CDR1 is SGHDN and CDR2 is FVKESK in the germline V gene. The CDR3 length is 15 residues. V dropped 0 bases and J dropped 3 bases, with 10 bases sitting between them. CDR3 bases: TGTGCCAGCAGCCAAGATCTGCCCGGGACAGATACGCAGTATTTT. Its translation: CASSQDLPGTDTQYF.

The CDR3 reads CASSLVMGQGNNEQFF. CDR3 DNA: TGTGCCAGCAGCTTAGTCATGGGACAGGGTAACAATGAGCAGTTCTTC. The gene calls are TRBV5-6 and TRBJ2-1, with 9 nucleotides matching TRBD1. The CDR3 has 16 amino acids. Looked up from germline, CDR1 is SGHDT and CDR2 is YYEEEE. Unmatched junction bases numbered 8, after V lost 2 bases and J lost 5 bases.

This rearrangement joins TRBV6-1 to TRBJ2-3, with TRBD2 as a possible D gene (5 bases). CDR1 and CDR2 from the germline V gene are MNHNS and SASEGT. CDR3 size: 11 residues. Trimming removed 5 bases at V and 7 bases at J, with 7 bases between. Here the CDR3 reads CASSRLYTQYF. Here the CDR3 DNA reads TGTGCCAGCAGTCGACTATATACGCAGTATTTT.

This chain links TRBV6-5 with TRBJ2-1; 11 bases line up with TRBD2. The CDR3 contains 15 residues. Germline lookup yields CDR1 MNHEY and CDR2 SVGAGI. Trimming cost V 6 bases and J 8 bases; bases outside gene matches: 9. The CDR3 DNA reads TGTGCCAGCAGCATTCTGACTAGCGGGATATATGAGCAGTTCTTC. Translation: CASSILTSGIYEQFF.

Here the CDR3 DNA reads TGCAGCGTTTTGAAGACACTGAACACTGAAGCTTTCTTT. It translates to CSVLKTLNTEAFF. J is TRBJ1-1 and V is TRBV29-1; D remains ambiguous. The CDR3 is made up of 13 amino acids. V was pared by 5 bases and J by 0 bases, with 10 bases between. Germline CDR1 is SQVTM and CDR2 is ANQGSEA.

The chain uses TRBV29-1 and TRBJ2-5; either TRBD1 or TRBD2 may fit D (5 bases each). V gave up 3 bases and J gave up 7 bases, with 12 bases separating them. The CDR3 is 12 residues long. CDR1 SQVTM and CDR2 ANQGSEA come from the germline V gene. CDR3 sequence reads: CSVERGAGTQYF. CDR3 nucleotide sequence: TGCAGCGTTGAGAGGGGAGCTGGGACCCAGTACTTC.

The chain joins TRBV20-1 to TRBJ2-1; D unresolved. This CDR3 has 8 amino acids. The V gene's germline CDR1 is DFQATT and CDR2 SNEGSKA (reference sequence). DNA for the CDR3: TGCAGCGCCGGTGAGCAGTTCTTC. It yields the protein CSAGEQFF.

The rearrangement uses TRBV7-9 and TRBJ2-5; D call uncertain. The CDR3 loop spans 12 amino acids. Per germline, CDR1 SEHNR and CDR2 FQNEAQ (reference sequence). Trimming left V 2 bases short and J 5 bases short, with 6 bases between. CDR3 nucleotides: TGTGCCAGCAGCTTATTACGGGAGACCCAGTACTTC. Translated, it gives CASSLLRETQYF.

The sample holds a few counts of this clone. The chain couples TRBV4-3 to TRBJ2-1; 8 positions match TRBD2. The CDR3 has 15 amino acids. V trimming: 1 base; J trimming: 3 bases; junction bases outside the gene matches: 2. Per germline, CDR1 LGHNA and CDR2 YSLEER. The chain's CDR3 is CASSQVAGFYNEQFF. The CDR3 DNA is TGCGCCAGCAGCCAAGTAGCGGGGTTCTACAATGAGCAGTTCTTC.